This T cell receptor beta chain was identified during a study of cytomegalovirus exposure and HLA in healthy donors (dated by TCRdb to between 2016 and 2019). Background for the entire study: An earlier analysis of about 560 of the donors reported 276 Gb of sequence data and some 110 million unique TCR beta sequences obtained from around 180 million T cells. Donor age, sex, ethnicity and CMV serostatus were compiled together with the repertoire data. Along with the approximately 670-subject first cohort, a separate validation cohort of over a hundred different subjects was used. The study was designed to test whether signatures of past pathogen exposure could be identified by cataloging public T cell receptors. A later genetic analysis used genome-wide SNP genotypes for about 55% of the 666 donors, treating that subset as a discovery cohort. Of the 300 to 400 genotyped donors, approximately 80% fell in the genetic ancestry cluster associated with self-reported Caucasian donors. HLA typing covered class I and class II loci at four-digit resolution. The study combined high-throughput TCR immunosequencing, statistical association of individual TCRs with disease status, and machine learning to predict cytomegalovirus infection status. About 330 gigabases of sequencing data and 91 million or so unique TCR sequences made up an early release that covered around 640 HLA-typed donors. The study profiled the T cell repertoires of 550 to 700 subjects by immunosequencing and related them to cytomegalovirus serostatus. Five DR-DQ haplotypes were handled as single units for association and clustering because linkage in the cohort was strong. To decide whether each TCR beta V gene segment behaved as functional or pseudogenic, an earlier analysis of approximately 590 of the donors relied on high-throughput TCR beta sequencing. The number of typed donors differed by locus: about 629-640 for A, B, C, DRB1 and DQB1; some 540 for DQA1; 606 for DPA1; and around 490 for DPB1. To study patterns of TCR occurrence, a later analysis re-analyzed previously published TCR beta repertoires from 666 donors and added high-resolution HLA genotyping. The later analysis used no new phenotypic data to find candidate immune exposures, relying instead on TCR beta sequences and their occurrence across donors. All discovery cohort repertoires had been generated using a single sequencing platform. Across approximately 400 genotyped donors of the cohort, an average of approximately 240,000 unique TCR beta nucleotide sequences per donor were sequenced, and roughly 18% of those sequences were non-productive. The paper as a whole reports these results and caveats: The authors suggested that the approach could potentially be extended to other disease states and immunological phenotypes. The sequencing pipeline was judged likely to have produced a cluster of highly shared sequence variants as a technical artifact. A later analysis found that HLA-associated TCR beta chains were more clonally expanded and had lower generation probabilities than equally common non-associated chains. The classifier was reported to diagnose cytomegalovirus status with high specificity and sensitivity in both the original and validation cohorts. Sequencing depth was assumed to be roughly uniform across donors in the presence/absence analyses, though that assumption may not hold. Immune exposure information for the cohort was limited to CMV serostatus. A total of 150 to 200 TCR beta chains were listed by the study as associated with cytomegalovirus. Correlated functional status among segregating V segments might reflect linkage disequilibrium, but an unknown experimental factor could not be ruled out. According to a later analysis, most CMV-associated TCR beta chains appeared to be HLA-restricted, and the HLA associations seemed to be driven largely by CMV exposure. In a later analysis, the rate of TCR association differed among HLA loci, with DRB1 alleles having the most associated TCRs and HLA-C alleles having the fewest. A later analysis reported that several top co-occurrence clusters appeared linked to parvovirus B19, influenza, CMV and Epstein-Barr virus. Specific HLA alleles were associated with 18,000 or so TCR beta sequences at a false discovery rate of 0.05 in a later analysis. In an earlier analysis of approximately 590 of the donors, most TCR beta V segments appeared in productive rearrangements about 87% or about 30% of the time, broadly matching IMGT annotations. This cohort had only TCR beta chains sequenced, and the lack of alpha or paired-chain data limited which features could be detected. A few of the identified cytomegalovirus-associated TCR beta chains were confirmed in vitro to be specific for cytomegalovirus antigens. An association between a missense DCLRE1C variant and V-gene and J-gene trimming of TCR beta chains was found in a later genetic analysis and replicated in an independent cohort. Most TCR sequences were observed very rarely across donors, whereas some public TCRs were present in many individuals. Because HLA typing was unavailable for some donors at each locus, only the typed subset was used in association tests. A further reported finding was that TCR beta sequences accurately predicted the HLA-A and HLA-B alleles for most subjects in the first cohort. In a later genetic analysis, fewer N-insertions in productive TCRs were reported among donors in an Asian-associated ancestry cluster than the roughly 700-donor mean. Because counts were too low, fewer than 20 rarely observed V segments, including chromosome 9 orphons, were excluded from the earlier analysis of a few hundred of the donors. When HLA alleles, especially DR and DQ, strongly co-occurred, attributing TCR associations to individual alleles was difficult.

A remark on this clone: Its antigen has not been determined. It has no much larger one-base neighbor in the sample; base qualities were not kept.

The library came from the immunoSEQ multiplex PCR assay. A mixture of 60 forward primers for TCR Vbeta segments and 13 reverse primers for TCR Jbeta segments was used in the multiplex PCR. The CDR3 region of rearranged TCR beta genes was amplified from genomic DNA with a multiplex PCR assay. Amplified TCR beta libraries were sequenced as 87-base-pair reads on the Illumina HiSeq System. As for how the authors treated the data: A later analysis tallied tens of millions of unique TCR beta chains across the 700 or so repertoires, and around 10 million of those chains were shared by two or more donors. To remove PCR and sequencing errors, raw reads were error-corrected and collapsed into unique sequences using a nearest-neighbor algorithm that merged closely related sequences. CDR3 sequences were aligned to IMGT reference sequences to assign V, D and J gene segments. For a sequence to be retained, at least a six-nucleotide match to both a V gene segment and a J gene segment was required. A rearrangement counted as productive if the CDR3 had no stop codons and remained in frame with V and J, and every other rearrangement counted as non-productive. Following IMGT convention, CDR3 was defined as the stretch from the second conserved V-encoded cysteine up to the conserved J-encoded phenylalanine. Sequences without an unambiguous match to a single V gene segment were excluded from the earlier analysis of about 600 of the donors. An earlier analysis of just under 600 of the donors called V segments functional above 56.7% productive rearrangements and segregating when the between-donor standard deviation exceeded 5%. A statistical classification framework was developed to diagnose cytomegalovirus status using the catalog of TCR beta chain sequences. A later analysis assigned V and J genes by comparing TCR nucleotide sequences with IMGT/GENE-DB human TR gene sequences. Using the TCRdist pipeline, a later analysis assigned CDR3 sequences along with most-parsimonious VDJ recombination scenarios. In a later analysis, each TCR beta chain was defined by its CDR3 amino acid sequence together with its V-gene family, and reads lacking a unique V-gene family were excluded. As a way to deal with suspected cross-contamination and a sequencing artifact, a later analysis dropped under 600 nucleotide sequences that were highly shared and had low generation probability. For each public chain, a later analysis derived a clonal expansion index from normalized ranks of inferred template counts within each repertoire. A later analysis computed generation probabilities with a VDJ recombination model fitted to out-of-frame rearrangements, and checked the results against IGoR. In a later analysis, TCR-TCR, TCR-HLA and TCR-CMV co-occurrence was scored with hypergeometric tests, and a repertoire-size bias correction was applied to TCR pairs. A later analysis estimated false discovery rates by permuting HLA or CMV assignments 20 times. In a later analysis, co-occurring TCRs were grouped using DBSCAN, and TCRdist sequence similarity was added for clustering within HLA-allele-positive subsets. For co-occurrence clustering, repertoires with fewer than 30,000 or more than 120,000 public chains were excluded, along with roughly 5 repertoires with anomalous nucleotide sharing. Imported from immuneACCESS, the table was reduced by TCRdb to in-frame sequences with V and J called. These copies leave out some clones; in studies compared against another copy, an unresolved V gene accounts for under half, and the cause of the remainder is not known. The V and J calls and clone size are taken from that table; D and trimming were inferred from the DNA. In all, the sample holds about 150,000 clones, and approximately 86% of those were seen once. The top ten constitute 5% to 7.5% of the sample.

In total, roughly 670 healthy bone marrow donors made up the cohort. At the time of sampling, every cohort member was nominally healthy, though immune exposures that went unrecorded were likely present. The donor was CMV seropositive and belonged to the group of 250 to 300 seropositive cohort members. A peripheral blood sample was provided by each donor, and peripheral blood mononuclear cells were used for TCR beta sequencing. The Qiagen DNeasy Blood Extraction Kit was used to extract genomic DNA from the blood cell samples. This sequence originates from a woman aged 50 to 60 in good health and CMV-seropositive. The sample was PBMCs.

The DNA reads as follows: TGTGCCAGTACTCGGGACATTAGACAGCCCCAGCATTTT. Its product reads: CASTRDIRQPQHF. The rearrangement joined TRBV19 to TRBJ1-5; the D gene is perhaps TRBD1, from 6 matching bases. The germline V gene (reference sequence) provides CDR1 LNHDA and CDR2 SQIVND. Relative to germline, V is 7 bases shorter and J is 7 bases shorter, with 14 bases between their ends. The CDR3 starts with the cysteine, ends with the phenylalanine, and has 13 residues. CDR3 DNA is the only sequence kept; it has 39 bases, read in frame from the first base.